These 6 T cell receptor beta chains were sequenced from one sample in a study of T cell repertoires in cytomegalovirus infection. From the reads, TCRdb called clonotypes with MiXCR, one entry per CDR3 protein. The repertoire includes around 430,000 distinct CDR3 sequences, approximately 42% of them detected once, and about 45% sits in the top ten. These TCRs' antigens remain unknown. The starting material was cultured PBMCs, obtained from culture after CMV antigen stimulation. The receptors were gathered from a human donor in good health (CMV status not recorded). Some clones in this sample may be carry-over from other donors' samples.

This clonotype turned up a few times. The chain carries TRBV7-2 and TRBJ2-5; D is perhaps TRBD2 (5 bases). Germline CDR1 and CDR2: SGHTA and FQGNSA. V was shortened by 4 bases and J by 9 bases, with 15 bases between the two germline ends. This CDR3 region has 13 residues. The CDR3 DNA follows: TGTGCCAGCAGCTCAACTAGGGCCGCGGCCCAGTACTTC. Its protein product is CASSSTRAAAQYF.

The J gene is TRBJ1-3, the V gene TRBV11-2; 7 bases line up with TRBD1. This CDR3 contains 17 residues. After removal of 4 bases from V and 0 bases from J, the junction contained 9 bases not matched to a gene. Germline-derived CDR1 and CDR2 are SGHAT and FQNNGV. The CDR3 bases are TGTGCCAGCAGCTCCCGACAGGGACGCCCCTCTGGAAACACCATATATTTT. Its translation: CASSSRQGRPSGNTIYF.

The chain combines TRBV20-1 with TRBJ1-5; the D is unclear. The CDR3 has 12 residues. Looked up from germline, CDR1 is DFQATT and CDR2 is SNEGSKA (reference sequence). V was clipped by 7 bases and J by 2 bases, with 9 bases between them. CDR3 sequence reads: CSGSWGNQPQHF. The CDR3 region has the DNA TGCAGTGGATCTTGGGGCAATCAGCCCCAGCATTTT.

This chain connects TRBV6-1 to TRBJ2-5; D gene uncertain. With 3 bases removed from V and 1 base from J, the gap between germline ends came to 6 bases. The CDR3 has 13 amino acids. From germline, CDR1 is MNHNS and CDR2 SASEGT. This CDR3 is CASSDGTQETQYF. The CDR3 DNA reads TGTGCCAGCAGTGATGGTACCCAAGAGACCCAGTACTTC.

The V and J genes are TRBV23-1 and TRBJ2-3, with 7 bases fitting TRBD1. TRBV23-1 carries the ORF label, with uncertain function. The length of the CDR3 is 16 residues. Trimming cost V 3 bases and J 0 bases; bases outside gene matches: 6. DNA for the CDR3: TGCGCCAGCAGTCAGCCGGACAGGACTAGCACAGATACGCAGTATTTT. It specifies CASSQPDRTSTDTQYF.

In its sample, this clonotype was seen a few times. This chain uses TRBV7-9 with TRBJ1-6, with TRBD1 matching 8 bases. The germline V gene has CDR1 SEHNR and CDR2 FQNEAQ (reference sequence). V lost 1 base, J lost 12 bases, and 2 bases stayed unmatched. CDR3 length: 13 residues. The CDR3 nucleotides are TGTGCCAGCAGCTTAGGACAGGGGCGACCCCTCCACTTT. Translation: CASSLGQGRPLHF.